This T cell receptor beta chain was observed in a study of tumor and adjacent non-tumor tissue in lung cancer. The template was RNA from unsorted bulk tissue. More than 3 cm separated this lung sample from the edge of the tumor. Study-wide points: Higher tumor TCR diversity was associated with shorter survival. Normal lung showed higher cumulative top 100 clone frequency than tumor.

A modified ARM-PCR protocol with three rounds of nested PCR amplified TCRbeta. Using its own MiXCR run on the multiplex PCR reads, TCRdb lists one record per CDR3 protein. The repertoire holds about 98,000 distinct CDR3 sequences, with 80% as singletons. On this clonotype itself: The antigen remains unidentified.

The CDR3 consists of 16 residues. The germline CDR1 and CDR2 sequences are GTSNPN and SVGIG (reference sequence). Trimming took 2 bases from V and 5 from J; bases not matched to a gene: 11. The receptor was isolated from a man aged 55 to 70 with small cell lung cancer. The chain is built from TRBV30 and TRBJ2-1; 8 positions match TRBD2. Specimen: distant non-tumor lung tissue. In DNA form, the CDR3 reads TGTGCCTGGAGTCATATCGGGAGGGGGTCTAACAATGAGCAGTTCTTC. This encodes CAWSHIGRGSNNEQFF.